These T cell receptor beta chains were read from a single sample in a study of T cells in localized non-small cell lung cancer. Clones were read by immunoSEQ multiplex PCR, and TCRdb kept only the in-frame ones, dropping some. This table has about 33,000 clones, 80% appearing once. Here the sequenced sample was peripheral blood, taken before any cancer treatment. The source is a male donor older than 55 with stage III squamous cell lung carcinoma. CDR3s include the opening cysteine and the closing phenylalanine or tryptophan. A D gene is named only where the DNA matches it firmly. Rows give clone size only sometimes, using once, few, many, or a class for an expanded clone.

j_gene | len | abundance | v_gene | d_gene | CDR3nt | CDR3aa
TRBJ2-1 | 18 | . | TRBV5-1 | TRBD2 | TGCGCCAGCAGCCGAGATGCCACCGTGGGAGGGCTGAATTATGAGCAGTTCTTC | CASSRDATVGGLNYEQFF
TRBJ1-1 | 14 | . | TRBV18 | TRBD1 | TGTGCCAGCTCGCAGGACAGGGGAAACACTGAAGCTTTCTTT | CASSQDRGNTEAFF
TRBJ2-1 | 16 | . | TRBV7-9 | TRBD1 | TGTGCCAGCAGCTCAGACAGGGGACTCTTTGCCAATGAGCAGTTCTTC | CASSSDRGLFANEQFF
TRBJ2-1 | 14 | few | TRBV7-2 | . | TGTGCCAGCAGCCCATCCGTCAGTAACAATGAGCAGTTCTTC | CASSPSVSNNEQFF
TRBJ2-4 | 17 | . | TRBV5-8 | . | TGTGCCAGCAGCTTGGCTGGGCCGGCCCTAATCGAAAACATTCAGTACTTC | CASSLAGPALIENIQYF
TRBJ2-3 | 16 | . | TRBV27 | TRBD2 | TGTGCCAGCAGTCTCCGGACTAGCGCCAACACAGATACGCAGTATTTT | CASSLRTSANTDTQYF
TRBJ2-7 | 12 | few | TRBV30 | TRBD1 | TGTGCCTGGAGGAGGACAGGGGGCGTGCAGTACTTC | CAWRRTGGVQYF
TRBJ2-3 | 16 | once | TRBV7-9 | TRBD2 | TGTGCCAGCAGCCCTGGAGCGGGAGGACCCACAGATACGCAGTATTTT | CASSPGAGGPTDTQYF
TRBJ1-1 | 16 | . | TRBV11-1 | . | TGTGCCAGCAGCTTAGCTTTTGGGGAAGGGTACACTGAAGCTTTCTTT | CASSLAFGEGYTEAFF
TRBJ1-6 | 11 | . | TRBV6-5 | . | TGTGCCAGTGGGGATACTTCACCCCTCCACTTT | CASGDTSPLHF
TRBJ1-1 | 12 | . | TRBV6-1 | TRBD1 | TGTGCCAGCAGTCTAGGGACAGGGAATGCTTTCTTT | CASSLGTGNAFF
TRBJ1-4 | 15 | few | TRBV6-5 | . | TGTGCCAGCAGTTACGAGGGGGGGAGGGGTGAAAAACTGTTTTTT | CASSYEGGRGEKLFF
TRBJ2-3 | 15 | . | TRBV2 | TRBD2 | TGTGCCAGCAGTGCTTTTAGCGGGGGAACGGATACGCAGTATTTT | CASSAFSGGTDTQYF
TRBJ2-7 | 15 | . | TRBV28 | TRBD2 | TGTGCCAGCAGTGGGGTAGCGGGAGGCGCCTACGAGCAGTACTTC | CASSGVAGGAYEQYF
TRBJ2-5 | 14 | . | TRBV5-1 | . | TGCGCCAGCAGCTTGGTTGTAGGGAGGGAGACCCAGTACTTC | CASSLVVGRETQYF
TRBJ2-3 | 15 | . | TRBV18 | . | TGTGCCAGCTCACCAATGGACAGTGAGGCGGATACGCAGTATTTT | CASSPMDSEADTQYF
TRBJ1-2 | 14 | . | TRBV6-1 | TRBD1 | TGTGCCAGCAGTGAAGGGACAGGGTTATATGGCTACACCTTC | CASSEGTGLYGYTF
TRBJ1-1 | 15 | . | TRBV11-2 | . | TGTGCCAGCAGCTGGGCCGGGGGGACGAGGACTGAAGCTTTCTTT | CASSWAGGTRTEAFF
TRBJ2-5 | 17 | . | TRBV5-4 | TRBD2 | TGTGCCAGCAGCCCTGGACTAGCGGAGGCCTGGGGTAGGGCCCAGTACTTC | CASSPGLAEAWGRAQYF
TRBJ2-2 | 14 | few | TRBV7-6 | . | TGTGCCAGCAGCTTATCACAGCGGACCGGGGAGCTGTTTTTT | CASSLSQRTGELFF
TRBJ1-4 | 14 | . | TRBV2 | . | TGTGCCAGCAGGGAACAGGGCCCCTACGAAAAACTGTTTTTT | CASREQGPYEKLFF
TRBJ1-5 | 19 | few | TRBV28 | . | TGTGCCAGCAGTTTAGGTACAGGAGGAAATAGGAATAGCAATCAGCCCCAGCATTTT | CASSLGTGGNRNSNQPQHF
TRBJ2-3 | 13 | . | TRBV12-5 | . | TGTGCTAGTGGTCTGGAGGGTTCAGATACGCAGTATTTT | CASGLEGSDTQYF
TRBJ1-6 | 11 | . | TRBV7-4 | . | TGTGCCAGCAGCAAGAATTCACCCCTCCACTTT | CASSKNSPLHF
TRBJ1-5 | 14 | . | TRBV28 | . | TGTGCCAGCAGTTTAACGGGAACTGATCAGCCCCAGCATTTT | CASSLTGTDQPQHF
TRBJ2-5 | 16 | . | TRBV27 | TRBD2 | TGTGCCAGCAGATTAGCGGGAGGGCCCTCGGGAGAGACCCAGTACTTC | CASRLAGGPSGETQYF